This T cell receptor (beta chain) was sequenced in a study of blood T cell repertoires in COVID-19 (TCRdb year 2020). Broadly, across the study: Samples from collaborators originated in the United States, Italy and Spain and spanned both the acute and convalescent phases of COVID-19. Where available, HLA class I and class II types were obtained from metadata supplied by the sample provider rather than from assay-based typing. A de-identified subject ID, COVID-19 status, age in years and sex were almost always included in the sample metadata. The dataset comprised deeply sampled blood TCRbeta repertoires from subjects exposed to, actively infected with, or recovered from COVID-19. The samples were drawn from two sources: the first 160 participants of the ongoing ImmuneRACE study, and over 1,000 subjects contributed by 6 global collaborators. The material from the prospective study consisted of cDNA or gDNA derived from T cells, B-cell-depleted T cells, or PBMCs. The repertoires were made available in a free public database intended to serve as a resource for research on the immune response to SARS-CoV-2.

Each collaborating institution followed its own protocols to collect whole blood in K2EDTA tubes. For TCRbeta analysis, collaborator samples were shipped as frozen whole blood, as isolated PBMCs, or as DNA extracted from either sample type. Overall results and qualifications from the work: The quantity of clinical and demographic metadata differed by source and by participant and was supplied without curation.

V is cut back by 3 bases and J by 5 bases, with 0 bases in the junction unmatched. There are 12 amino acids in the CDR3, from cysteine to phenylalanine inclusive. Only the CDR3 part of the read is kept: 36 bases, read in frame from the first base. Sequences KGHSH (CDR1) and LQKENI (CDR2) are obtained from the germline V gene. Regarding this clone: Its cognate antigen has yet to be identified. No much larger clonotype is one base removed from it; base qualities were not supplied. At the DNA level, this CDR3 is encoded by other sequences in the same sample as well.

The immunoSEQ Assay, a bias-controlled multiplex PCR, was used to amplify TCRbeta CDR3 regions from genomic DNA. Processing in the source paper ran as follows. Within the assay, amplification of reference gene primers was used to estimate how many nucleated cells each sample contained. To quantify the absolute abundance of each unique TCRbeta CDR3 rearrangement, sequence reads were collapsed and filtered. For each sample, productive Simpson clonality was calculated as the square root of Simpson's diversity index across productive rearrangements. The clones in this table, taken by TCRdb from immuneACCESS, are in-frame only. Not every clone is retained; where verified, under half of the shortfall comes from an unresolved V gene, and the cause of the rest is unknown. V, J and clone size were drawn from that table, and D and trimming were deduced from the DNA. Present in this sample are about 250,000 clones, about 79% of which were seen just once. Roughly 10% of the sample comes from the top ten.

This receptor was obtained from a man older than 75 with acute or convalescent COVID-19. The sample consisted of peripheral blood. In this chain, TRBV18 is recombined with TRBJ2-5; 7 middle bases align to TRBD2. The nucleotide sequence is TGTGCCAGCTCACCGGGGGGGGAGACCCAGTACTTC. Its amino acids are CASSPGGETQYF.